A single T cell receptor beta chain is shown here with its context. Its antigen is unidentified. Some clones are missing from TCRdb's copy, which holds only in-frame ones; the method was immunoSEQ multiplex PCR. The data hold approximately 210,000 clones, with roughly 90% observed a single time. This CDR3 has 13 residues. V was cut by 8 bases and J by 3 bases, with 10 bases left in between. Germline V gene lookup returns CDR1 SNHLY and CDR2 FYNNEI. The data are from a study of T cell responses to AZD1222 COVID-19 vaccine. The study, taken as a whole, reports: Along spike, vaccine-associated CD4 TCRs were found throughout, with dominance at 160-218 and 743-854.

The V call is TRBV2, the J call TRBJ1-4; D call uncertain. This TCR derives from an adult who received the AZD1222 COVID-19 vaccine. This specimen was peripheral blood, taken 28 days after the second AZD1222 dose. The CDR3 bases are TGTGCCAGCGTGAGGTCCTCTAATGAAAAACTGTTTTTT. This translates into CASVRSSNEKLFF.